This T cell receptor beta chain was identified in a study of molecular identifiers for immune sequencing clone quantification. The study's findings and limits: More than 97% of effector molecules, versus under 1% of naive-cell molecules, belonged to clones above 20 RNA copies.

V gave up 5 bases and J gave up 2 bases, with 13 bases separating them. The CDR3 spans 14 residues. Germline lookup yields CDR1 SGHVS and CDR2 FQNEAQ. Making the bulk TCR libraries relied on previously described methods and listed TCR primers. TCRdb analysed the PCR reads with MiXCR anew, one entry per CDR3 protein. The table lists about 10,000 distinct CDR3 sequences, around a fifth of them singletons. This clonotype was counted at least ten times. Antigen unknown. The V gene is TRBV7-8, the J gene TRBJ2-7; D unresolved. The origin of this receptor is a human donor in good health. Some libraries in this study had Jurkat cell RNA spiked in. Sequencing was done on a sample of naive CD8+ T cells from blood, with Jurkat cell RNA spiked in. As to subset: FACS-sorted CD8+CD4-CCR7+CD45RA+ naive T cells. The CDR3 loop reads CASSPPTGPYEQYF. The CDR3, as DNA: TGTGCCAGCAGCCCCCCTACTGGCCCCTACGAGCAGTACTTC.